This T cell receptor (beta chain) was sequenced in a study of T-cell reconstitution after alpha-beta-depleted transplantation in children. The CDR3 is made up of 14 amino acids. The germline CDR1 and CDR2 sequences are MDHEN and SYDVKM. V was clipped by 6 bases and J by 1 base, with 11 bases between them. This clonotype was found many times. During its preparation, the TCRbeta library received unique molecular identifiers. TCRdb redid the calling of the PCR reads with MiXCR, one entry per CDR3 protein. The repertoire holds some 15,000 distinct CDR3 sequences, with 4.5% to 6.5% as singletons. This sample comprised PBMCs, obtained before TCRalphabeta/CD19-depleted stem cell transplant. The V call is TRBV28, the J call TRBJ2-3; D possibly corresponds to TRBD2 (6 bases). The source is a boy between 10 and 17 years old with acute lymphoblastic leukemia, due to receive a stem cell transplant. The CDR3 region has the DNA TGTGCCAGCAGGGATGGAGGGGGCACAGATACGCAGTATTTT. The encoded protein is CASRDGGGTDTQYF.